This T cell receptor (beta chain) was obtained from a study of T cell responses to AZD1222 COVID-19 vaccine. General study points: Among those given AZD1222, only five to seven were seropositive at baseline.

Clones were read by immunoSEQ multiplex PCR, and TCRdb kept only the in-frame ones, dropping some. The sample lists more than 140,000 clones, approximately 88% occurring once. Germline V CDR1 and CDR2: SGDLS, YYNGEE. The CDR3 has 13 residues. V dropped 3 bases and J dropped 1 base, with 7 bases sitting between them. Note on this clone: Antigen specificity is unknown.

This sequence joins TRBV9 and TRBJ1-1, with D tentatively TRBD1 (5 bases). The sequence was obtained from an adult in good health. Sequencing was performed on peripheral blood, taken on day 0 of MenACWY control vaccination. CDR3 in DNA: TGTGCCAGCAGCGGACAGCCGAACACTGAAGCTTTCTTT. This sequence encodes CASSGQPNTEAFF. Full variable domain (rest looked up from reference TRBV9 and TRBJ1-1): DSGVTQTPKHLITATGQRVTLRCSPRSGDLSVYWYQQSLDQGLQFLIQYYNGEERAKGNILERFSAQQFPDLHSELNLSSLELGDSALYFCASSGQPNTEAFFGQGTRLTVV.